The 20 T cell receptor beta chains in this list originate from one sample, sequenced in a study of CD8 T cells in Susac syndrome. RNA, at about 0.45 to 1 ug, was reverse transcribed with random hexamers. TCRdb passed the immunoSEQ multiplex PCR reads through MiXCR, listing each CDR3 protein once. Of 250,000 to 300,000 distinct CDR3 sequences in the sample, over 75% are singletons; the top ten hold roughly 0.2%. Sequenced sample: CD8+ T cells from PBMCs. The receptors were gathered from a human donor with multiple sclerosis.

The J gene is TRBJ1-2, the V gene TRBV5-6; no reliable D call. V lost 6 bases, J lost 3 bases, and 12 bases lay in between. Germline lookup yields CDR1 SGHDT and CDR2 YYEEEE. The CDR3 has 13 amino acids. CDR3 amino acids: CASTPGADYGYTF. Written as DNA, the CDR3 is TGTGCCAGCACCCCGGGAGCGGACTATGGCTACACCTTC.

CDR3 sequence: CASSQEPGLPNNEQFF. The CDR3 bases are TGCGCCAGCAGCCAAGAACCGGGGCTCCCAAACAATGAGCAGTTCTTC. The gene calls are TRBV4-1 and TRBJ2-1; perhaps D is TRBD1 or TRBD2 (5 bases each). Germline V CDR1 and CDR2: MGHRA, YSYEKL. The CDR3 loop spans 16 amino acids. V lost 0 bases to trimming and J lost 5 bases, with 14 bases between them.

The rearrangement links TRBV4-3 to TRBJ2-2; TRBD2 matches 7 bases. This CDR3 is 19 amino acids long. The junction had 25 bases not matched to a gene; V was cut back by 10 bases and J by 5 bases. Germline values: CDR1 LGHNA, CDR2 YSLEER. CDR3 nucleotides: TGCGCCAATAACGGAGAGCTGGGTAGCGGGCGTGAGTTTACCGGGGAGCTGTTTTTT. It codes for CANNGELGSGREFTGELFF.

The J gene is TRBJ2-2, the V gene TRBV28; TRBD1 agrees at 12 bases. In germline, CDR1 is MDHEN, CDR2 SYDVKM. The CDR3 covers 16 residues. The trim removed 5 bases at V and 4 bases at J, leaving 5 bases unmatched. The CDR3 loop is CASSTGTGGITGELFF. The CDR3 coding sequence is TGTGCCAGCAGTACCGGGACAGGGGGCATCACCGGGGAGCTGTTTTTT. The full variable domain, its missing parts supplied by reference TRBV28 and TRBJ2-2, is DVKVTQSSRYLVKRTGEKVFLECVQDMDHENMFWYRQDPGLGLRLIYFSYDVKMKEKGDIPEGYSVSREKKERFSLILESASTNQTSMYLCASSTGTGGITGELFFGEGSRLTVL.

The chain recombines TRBV2 with TRBJ2-7; D remains ambiguous. Germline CDR1 and CDR2: SNHLY and FYNNEI. The CDR3 extends over 16 amino acids. V lost 5 bases to trimming and J lost 4 bases, with 21 bases between them. For the CDR3, the DNA is TGTGCCAGCAGTTACGGTAGTAGCCACTCACCTTACGAGCAGTACTTC. It is translated as CASSYGSSHSPYEQYF.

The V gene is TRBV11-2, the J gene TRBJ2-5; D gene uncertain. The V and J ends lost 2 bases and 2 bases respectively, with 15 bases between them. There are 16 residues in the CDR3. The germline CDR1 and CDR2 sequences are SGHAT and FQNNGV. CDR3 sequence (DNA): TGTGCCAGCAGCTTATGGCGGATCGAGGCTCAAGAGACCCAGTACTTC. It is translated as CASSLWRIEAQETQYF.

Comment on this clonotype: One junction end does not reproduce the germline sequence, and a read error may be involved. V and J are TRBV19 and TRBJ2-1; 7 bases align to TRBD1. CDR3 length: 13 amino acids. Germline CDR1 LNHDA, CDR2 SQIVND (reference sequence). DNA for the CDR3: TGTGCCAGTAGTATAGCGATGTCGGGACAGACGATCTTC. It is translated as CASSIAMSGQTIF.

The chain recombines TRBV20-1 with TRBJ1-1; D unclear. In germline, CDR1 is DFQATT, CDR2 SNEGSKA (reference sequence). This CDR3 region has 13 residues. The ends were cut back, 5 bases at V and 0 bases at J, with 10 bases in the middle. For the CDR3, the DNA is TGCAGTGCTTCATTGGGAATGAACACTGAAGCTTTCTTT. Amino acids: CSASLGMNTEAFF.

This chain joins TRBV28 and TRBJ2-7; D might be TRBD1 or TRBD2, each matching 5 bases. V lost 2 bases and J lost 0, with 29 bases in between. CDR3 length: 21 amino acids. Germline V CDR1 and CDR2: MDHEN, SYDVKM. The CDR3 spells CASSLPRTTGHGIIPSYEQYF. The CDR3 nucleotides are TGTGCCAGCAGTTTACCCAGGACCACGGGGCACGGGATTATACCCTCCTACGAGCAGTACTTC.

This sequence joins TRBV3-1 and TRBJ2-7; 9 positions agree with TRBD1. The germline CDR1 and CDR2 sequences are LGHDT and YNNKEL (reference sequence). The CDR3 length is 15 residues. V was clipped by 5 bases and J by 0 bases; unmatched bases: 5. CDR3 sequence (DNA): TGTGCCAGCAGCTCTTGGGACAGGGCCTCCTACGAGCAGTACTTC. It translates to CASSSWDRASYEQYF.

The rearrangement uses TRBV5-5 and TRBJ1-2, with D maybe TRBD1 (5 bases). Germline assignment: CDR1 SGHKS and CDR2 YYEKEE (reference sequence). The CDR3 runs to 13 residues. Trimming stripped 3 bases from V and 3 bases from J, with 9 bases between. The CDR3: CASSSLGDYGYTF. The CDR3 DNA sequence: TGTGCCAGCAGCTCACTGGGGGACTATGGCTACACCTTC.

This clonotype occurred a few times. The CDR3: CASSSGTGSYEQYF. CDR3 in DNA: TGTGCCAGTAGTTCCGGGACAGGGTCCTACGAGCAGTACTTC. This sequence joins TRBV19 and TRBJ2-7; 9 bases are a match to TRBD1. V lost 5 bases, J lost 1 base, and 3 bases stayed unmatched. The CDR3 runs to 14 residues. The germline gives CDR1 LNHDA, CDR2 SQIVND (reference sequence).

The rearrangement links TRBV9 to TRBJ2-3; 7 positions agree with TRBD2. Per germline, CDR1 SGDLS and CDR2 YYNGEE. V shed 4 bases and J 4 bases; nucleotides not matched to a gene: 9. This CDR3 spans 15 amino acids. This chain's CDR3 is CASSLGGLRSDTQYF. DNA of the CDR3: TGTGCCAGCAGCTTGGGGGGACTAAGATCAGATACGCAGTATTTT. Variable domain in full (rest from reference TRBV9 and TRBJ2-3): DSGVTQTPKHLITATGQRVTLRCSPRSGDLSVYWYQQSLDQGLQFLIQYYNGEERAKGNILERFSAQQFPDLHSELNLSSLELGDSALYFCASSLGGLRSDTQYFGPGTRLTVL.

This sequence joins TRBV7-9 and TRBJ1-1; no clear D gene. With 5 bases removed from V and 5 bases from J, the gap between germline ends came to 12 bases. This CDR3 spans 13 amino acids. Per germline, CDR1 SEHNR and CDR2 FQNEAQ (reference sequence). Here the CDR3 DNA reads TGTGCCAGCAGCCCTACGGCAGGAACTGAAGCTTTCTTT. Its translation is CASSPTAGTEAFF.

The CDR3 protein is CASSLRTSGGDKFTDTQYF. The CDR3 coding sequence is TGTGCCAGCAGCTTAAGGACTAGCGGGGGGGACAAATTCACAGATACGCAGTATTTT. The rearrangement joins TRBV7-8 to TRBJ2-3, with 15 positions matching TRBD2. The CDR3 has 19 residues. With 2 bases clipped from V and 2 bases from J, the junction kept 8 bases outside the gene matches. The germline V gene has CDR1 SGHVS and CDR2 FQNEAQ.

The chain employs TRBV25-1 and TRBJ2-2, with 7 positions matching TRBD1. Germline V lookup: CDR1 MGHDK, CDR2 SYGVNS. The CDR3 totals 14 residues. V was pared by 5 bases and J by 2 bases, with 2 bases of the junction left unmatched. The CDR3 DNA follows: TGTGCCAGCAGTCGACAGGGTAACACCGGGGAGCTGTTTTTT. Its protein is CASSRQGNTGELFF.

This sequence joins TRBV7-9 and TRBJ2-3; D ambiguous. Trimming removed 5 bases from V and 15 bases from J, with 6 bases in between. The CDR3 is 8 residues long. Germline V gene lookup returns CDR1 SEHNR and CDR2 FQNEAQ (reference sequence). The CDR3 DNA reads as TGTGCCAGCAGCCCCTCATATTTT. Translating gives CASSPSYF.

The chain carries TRBV12-5 and TRBJ2-3; D is possibly TRBD1 or TRBD2 (5 bases each). V gave up 0 bases and J gave up 6 bases, with 16 bases separating them. The CDR3 is 16 amino acids. Germline CDR1 and CDR2: LGHNT and FRNRAP. The CDR3 region has the DNA TGTGCTAGTGGTTTGGTAGGGGACCTTACAAGCGATACGCAGTATTTT. Translation: CASGLVGDLTSDTQYF.

V is TRBV28 and J is TRBJ2-7, with no clear D. Germline V gene lookup returns CDR1 MDHEN and CDR2 SYDVKM. Trimming shortened V by 2 bases and J by 0 bases, and 11 bases separated the two germline ends. This CDR3 is 15 amino acids long. The CDR3 DNA follows: TGTGCCAGCAGTTTAGGGTCCTCGAGCTCCTACGAGCAGTACTTC. Its translation: CASSLGSSSSYEQYF.

The rearrangement joins TRBV18 to TRBJ2-1; D not certain. This CDR3 region has 12 residues. The ends were cut back, 2 bases at V and 9 bases at J, with 8 bases in the middle. From germline, CDR1 is KGHSH and CDR2 LQKENI. CDR3 residues: CASSPGLGEQFF. CDR3 sequence (DNA): TGTGCCAGCTCACCAGGTTTGGGTGAGCAGTTCTTC.